The 20 T cell receptor beta chains below were found in one sample sequenced in a study of shared clonotypes between healthy human individuals. Profiling relied on immunoSEQ multiplex PCR, and the TCRdb table lists in-frame clones only, not all of them. In the table there are approximately 810,000 clones, 90% to 95% of which are singletons. CD45RO negativity and positive selection for CCR7 defined naive CD8 cells, a population that excluded terminally differentiated effector memory CD45RA+ cells. Sequenced material: naive CD8+ T cells sorted from blood. These TCRs come from a man aged 25 to 40 in good health.

The V call is TRBV7-9, the J call TRBJ1-3; 7 bases are shared with TRBD1. This CDR3 has 18 residues. V trimming: 1 base; J trimming: 0 bases; junction bases outside the gene matches: 9. The germline CDR1 and CDR2 sequences are SEHNR and FQNEAQ (reference sequence). In nucleotides, the CDR3 is TGTGCCAGCAGCTTAGAAGATGAGGGGGCCGACTCTGGAAACACCATATATTTT. This codes for CASSLEDEGADSGNTIYF.

The rearrangement uses TRBV11-2 and TRBJ2-7; either TRBD1 or TRBD2 may supply D (5 bases each). This CDR3 is 14 amino acids long. The V gene lost 5 bases and the J gene lost 4 bases, with 15 bases spanning the gap. CDR1 is SGHAT and CDR2 is FQNNGV in the germline V gene. This chain's CDR3 is CASSGGGDGYEQYF. The CDR3 nucleotides are TGTGCCAGCAGCGGTGGGGGAGACGGGTACGAGCAGTACTTC.

The V and J genes are TRBV4-3 and TRBJ2-1; possible D gene TRBD1, 8 bases. V lost 4 bases, J lost 8 bases, and 15 bases lay in between. The germline gives CDR1 LGHNA, CDR2 YSLEER. The CDR3 totals 14 residues. CDR3 loop: CASSLWTGRDEQFF. The CDR3 DNA reads TGCGCCAGCAGCCTCTGGACAGGGAGGGATGAGCAGTTCTTC.

V gene TRBV13 combines with J gene TRBJ2-5, with a weak D call TRBD1 (5 bases). The germline gives CDR1 PRHDT, CDR2 FYEKMQ (reference sequence). With 5 bases removed from V and 13 bases from J, the gap between germline ends came to 17 bases. The CDR3 has 12 residues. The CDR3 sequence is CASSPHRYPRYF. The CDR3 DNA reads TGTGCCAGCAGCCCCCACAGGTATCCTCGGTACTTC.

V usage is TRBV5-1 and J usage is TRBJ2-7; D might be TRBD2 (6 bases). The germline gives CDR1 SGHRS, CDR2 YFSETQ. The ends were cut back, 1 base at V and 5 bases at J, with 13 bases in the middle. The CDR3 length is 14 residues. This CDR3 is CASSLLGGAHEQYF. CDR3 nucleotide sequence: TGCGCCAGCAGCTTGCTGGGGGGTGCCCACGAGCAGTACTTC.

The chain employs TRBV19 and TRBJ2-1; the D gene is possibly TRBD1 (5 bases). Germline V gives CDR1 LNHDA, CDR2 SQIVND (reference sequence). The CDR3 totals 13 residues. Trimming took off 5 bases at V and 10 bases at J, with 15 bases between the two ends. CDR3 DNA sequence: TGTGCCAGTAGTTGGGGCCTTGCTTACGAGCAGTTCTTC. It encodes CASSWGLAYEQFF. Filled out from reference TRBV19 and TRBJ2-1, the complete variable domain reads DGGITQSPKYLFRKEGQNVTLSCEQNLNHDAMYWYRQDPGQGLRLIYYSQIVNDFQKGDIAEGYSVSREKKESFPLTVTSAQKNPTAFYLCASSWGLAYEQFFGPGTRLTVL.

This rearrangement joins TRBV19 to TRBJ2-3; D not resolved. The CDR3 contains 15 residues. The V gene lost 1 base and the J gene lost 3 bases, with 11 bases spanning the gap. CDR1 is LNHDA and CDR2 is SQIVND in the germline V gene (reference sequence). The CDR3 loop is CASSIVELPTDTQYF. The CDR3 nucleotides read TGTGCCAGTAGTATAGTGGAGTTGCCGACAGATACGCAGTATTTT.

CDR3 region: CASSGRTRNTEAFF. CDR3 DNA sequence: TGCGCCAGCAGCGGGAGGACGAGGAACACTGAAGCTTTCTTT. V and J are TRBV5-1 and TRBJ1-1; D ambiguous. There are 14 residues in the CDR3. Germline values: CDR1 SGHRS, CDR2 YFSETQ. Trimming shortened V by 4 bases and J by 1 base, and 11 bases separated the two germline ends.

The chain is built from TRBV28 and TRBJ1-2, with D hard to call. Trimming cost V 3 bases and J 6 bases, with 11 bases left between them. The CDR3 is made up of 13 amino acids. The germline V gene has CDR1 MDHEN and CDR2 SYDVKM. The DNA of the CDR3 is TGTGCCAGCAGTTTGGAAAGGTTGAATGGCTACACCTTC. This codes for CASSLERLNGYTF.

This chain joins TRBV15 and TRBJ2-2, with 8 bases lining up with TRBD2. Germline V lookup: CDR1 LNHNV, CDR2 YYDKDF (reference sequence). This CDR3 region has 16 residues. V lost 3 bases, J lost 3 bases, and 6 bases stayed unmatched. The CDR3 DNA reads as TGTGCCACCAGCAGTTTGACTAGCGTCTACACCGGGGAGCTGTTTTTT. This sequence encodes CATSSLTSVYTGELFF.

The rearrangement uses TRBV4-1 and TRBJ2-3; 9 positions match TRBD2. The CDR3 length is 17 residues. Looked up from germline, CDR1 is MGHRA and CDR2 is YSYEKL. V shed 1 base, J shed 6 bases, and the junction held 11 bases outside the gene matches. The CDR3 is CASSQVGASGNPDTQYF. The CDR3 bases are TGCGCCAGCAGCCAAGTGGGGGCTAGCGGGAATCCTGATACGCAGTATTTT.

The V gene is TRBV6-1, the J gene TRBJ1-1, with D tentatively TRBD1 (5 bases). The V gene's germline CDR1 is MNHNS and CDR2 SASEGT. The V end lost 8 bases, the J end lost 4 bases, and 11 bases lay between the germline ends. The CDR3 totals 12 residues. CDR3 loop: CASSPGITEAFF. CDR3 bases: TGTGCCAGCTCGCCAGGGATCACTGAAGCTTTCTTT.

The chain combines TRBV7-9 with TRBJ2-7; unclear D gene. Germline-derived CDR1 and CDR2 are SEHNR and FQNEAQ (reference sequence). V dropped 5 bases and J dropped 1 base, with 12 bases sitting between them. The CDR3 is made up of 14 amino acids. CDR3 amino acids: CASSQIDISYEQYF. CDR3 bases: TGTGCCAGCAGCCAGATAGACATATCCTACGAGCAGTACTTC.

The chain links TRBV27 to TRBJ1-4; TRBD1 is a possible D gene (5 bases). Trimming took off 3 bases at V and 7 bases at J, with 15 bases between the two ends. In germline, CDR1 is MNHEY, CDR2 SMNVEV (reference sequence). This CDR3 has 15 residues. This chain's CDR3 is CASSFSGEAVEKLFF. The CDR3 DNA reads TGTGCCAGCAGTTTCTCGGGGGAGGCAGTTGAAAAACTGTTTTTT.

J is TRBJ2-1 and V is TRBV5-4; 11 bases line up with TRBD2. The CDR3 extends over 14 amino acids. CDR1 is SGHNT and CDR2 is YYREEE in the germline V gene (reference sequence). Trimming at V came to 4 bases and at J to 7 bases, leaving 4 bases not matched to a gene. The CDR3 protein is CASSATSGSNEQFF. CDR3 DNA sequence: TGTGCCAGCAGCGCCACTAGCGGGAGTAATGAGCAGTTCTTC.

This chain connects TRBV4-1 to TRBJ2-7, with 11 bases fitting TRBD2. The CDR3 covers 15 residues. The V segment lost 5 bases and the J segment 0 bases; nucleotides outside the gene matches: 3. Per the germline V gene, CDR1 is MGHRA and CDR2 is YSYEKL. CDR3 nucleotide sequence: TGCGCCAGCAGCTCGACTAGCGGGACCTCCTACGAGCAGTACTTC. This sequence encodes CASSSTSGTSYEQYF.

The chain combines TRBV28 with TRBJ1-4; D gene unclear. The CDR3 consists of 16 residues. Trimming left V 5 bases short and J 6 bases short, with 19 bases between. Germline loops: CDR1 MDHEN, CDR2 SYDVKM. CDR3 protein: CASSPPIAGRHEKLFF. Written as DNA, the CDR3 is TGTGCCAGCAGTCCCCCCATCGCCGGGCGACATGAAAAACTGTTTTTT.

The rearrangement uses TRBV27 and TRBJ2-1, with 7 bases that match TRBD2. The CDR3 runs to 13 residues. Germline V gene data show CDR1 as MNHEY and CDR2 as SMNVEV (reference sequence). The V segment lost 3 bases and the J segment 7 bases; nucleotides outside the gene matches: 3. The chain's CDR3 is CASSFGTNNEQFF. Written as DNA, the CDR3 is TGTGCCAGCAGTTTCGGGACTAATAATGAGCAGTTCTTC.

This chain uses TRBV6-1 with TRBJ1-2; 12 bases map to TRBD1. Unmatched junction bases numbered 10, after V lost 4 bases and J lost 4 bases. Germline V CDR1 and CDR2: MNHNS, SASEGT. CDR3 length: 17 residues. The CDR3 DNA follows: TGTGCCAGCAGTGCTCGGGACAGGGGGCGGACCCCCTATGGCTACACCTTC. This sequence encodes CASSARDRGRTPYGYTF.

This clone was detected only once. The V gene is TRBV15, the J gene TRBJ2-7; 10 nucleotides match TRBD1. J was trimmed by 6 bases and V by 9 bases; bases with no gene match: 11. The CDR3 loop spans 14 amino acids. Germline assignment: CDR1 LNHNV and CDR2 YYDKDF (reference sequence). For the CDR3, the DNA is TGTGCCACTTCCCGACAGGGGGCCGTGTCCGAGCAGTACTTC. Its protein product is CATSRQGAVSEQYF.